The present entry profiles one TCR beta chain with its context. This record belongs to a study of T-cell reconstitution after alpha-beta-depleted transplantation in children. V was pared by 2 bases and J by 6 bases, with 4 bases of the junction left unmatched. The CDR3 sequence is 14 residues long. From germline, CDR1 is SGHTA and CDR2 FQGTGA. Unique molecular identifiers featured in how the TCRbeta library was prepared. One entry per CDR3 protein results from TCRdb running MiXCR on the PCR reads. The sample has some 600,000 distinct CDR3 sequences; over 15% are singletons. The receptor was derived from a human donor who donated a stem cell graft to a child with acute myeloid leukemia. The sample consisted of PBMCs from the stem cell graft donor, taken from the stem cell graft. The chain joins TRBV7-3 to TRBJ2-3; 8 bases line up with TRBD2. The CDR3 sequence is CASSLSGLVDTQYF. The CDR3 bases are TGTGCCAGCAGCTTATCGGGACTAGTTGATACGCAGTATTTT.